This section outlines one T cell receptor (beta chain) sequence together with its context. What it binds is unknown. The CDR3 loop spans 14 amino acids. The germline V gene encodes CDR1 LNHDA and CDR2 SQIVND (reference sequence). V dropped 7 bases and J dropped 3 bases, with 15 bases sitting between them. Breast cancer patients provided tissue from their axillary draining lymph nodes. This sample was included in a study of breast tumors, draining lymph nodes, adjacent tissues. General observations from the study: Most tumor T cells seemingly derive from lymph node, then expand in tumor. The lymph node origin of tumor T cells was framed as consistent with a hypothesis, not demonstrated. Tumor and nontumor repertoires were significantly more similar in luminal-like than in basal-like breast cancer. Tumor TCR diversity was below lymph nodes but above nontumor tissue.

One entry per CDR3 protein results from TCRdb running MiXCR on the multiplex PCR reads. Of about 180,000 distinct CDR3 sequences listed, 25% to 40% are singletons. Sequences were obtained from axillary lymph node tissue. The V call is TRBV19, the J call TRBJ1-1, with D possibly matching TRBD1 (6 bases). The TCR originated in a female donor with breast cancer. Some clones in this sample may be carry-over from other donors' samples. The CDR3 DNA is TGTGCCAGTAATCCCAATACAGGGTACACTGAAGCTTTCTTT. It translates to CASNPNTGYTEAFF.